This T cell receptor (beta chain) was identified in a study of blood T cell repertoires in COVID-19. About the study: T cells, B-cell-depleted T cells, or PBMCs supplied cDNA or gDNA.

The V gene end was trimmed by 4 bases and the J gene end by 5 bases; junction bases not matched to a gene: 4. In germline, CDR1 is LNHDA, CDR2 SQIVND (reference sequence). This CDR3 region has 14 residues. Using immunoSEQ multiplex PCR, the repertoire was profiled, and TCRdb retains in-frame clones only, with some absent. In the table there are over 100,000 clones, 87% of which are singletons. The chain recombines TRBV19 with TRBJ2-5, with 10 positions matching TRBD1. The receptor comes from a man in his fifties or sixties with active COVID-19. Sequencing was performed on peripheral blood. This chain's CDR3 is CASSRTGGSETQYF. DNA for the CDR3: TGTGCCAGTAGTAGGACAGGGGGGAGCGAGACCCAGTACTTC.